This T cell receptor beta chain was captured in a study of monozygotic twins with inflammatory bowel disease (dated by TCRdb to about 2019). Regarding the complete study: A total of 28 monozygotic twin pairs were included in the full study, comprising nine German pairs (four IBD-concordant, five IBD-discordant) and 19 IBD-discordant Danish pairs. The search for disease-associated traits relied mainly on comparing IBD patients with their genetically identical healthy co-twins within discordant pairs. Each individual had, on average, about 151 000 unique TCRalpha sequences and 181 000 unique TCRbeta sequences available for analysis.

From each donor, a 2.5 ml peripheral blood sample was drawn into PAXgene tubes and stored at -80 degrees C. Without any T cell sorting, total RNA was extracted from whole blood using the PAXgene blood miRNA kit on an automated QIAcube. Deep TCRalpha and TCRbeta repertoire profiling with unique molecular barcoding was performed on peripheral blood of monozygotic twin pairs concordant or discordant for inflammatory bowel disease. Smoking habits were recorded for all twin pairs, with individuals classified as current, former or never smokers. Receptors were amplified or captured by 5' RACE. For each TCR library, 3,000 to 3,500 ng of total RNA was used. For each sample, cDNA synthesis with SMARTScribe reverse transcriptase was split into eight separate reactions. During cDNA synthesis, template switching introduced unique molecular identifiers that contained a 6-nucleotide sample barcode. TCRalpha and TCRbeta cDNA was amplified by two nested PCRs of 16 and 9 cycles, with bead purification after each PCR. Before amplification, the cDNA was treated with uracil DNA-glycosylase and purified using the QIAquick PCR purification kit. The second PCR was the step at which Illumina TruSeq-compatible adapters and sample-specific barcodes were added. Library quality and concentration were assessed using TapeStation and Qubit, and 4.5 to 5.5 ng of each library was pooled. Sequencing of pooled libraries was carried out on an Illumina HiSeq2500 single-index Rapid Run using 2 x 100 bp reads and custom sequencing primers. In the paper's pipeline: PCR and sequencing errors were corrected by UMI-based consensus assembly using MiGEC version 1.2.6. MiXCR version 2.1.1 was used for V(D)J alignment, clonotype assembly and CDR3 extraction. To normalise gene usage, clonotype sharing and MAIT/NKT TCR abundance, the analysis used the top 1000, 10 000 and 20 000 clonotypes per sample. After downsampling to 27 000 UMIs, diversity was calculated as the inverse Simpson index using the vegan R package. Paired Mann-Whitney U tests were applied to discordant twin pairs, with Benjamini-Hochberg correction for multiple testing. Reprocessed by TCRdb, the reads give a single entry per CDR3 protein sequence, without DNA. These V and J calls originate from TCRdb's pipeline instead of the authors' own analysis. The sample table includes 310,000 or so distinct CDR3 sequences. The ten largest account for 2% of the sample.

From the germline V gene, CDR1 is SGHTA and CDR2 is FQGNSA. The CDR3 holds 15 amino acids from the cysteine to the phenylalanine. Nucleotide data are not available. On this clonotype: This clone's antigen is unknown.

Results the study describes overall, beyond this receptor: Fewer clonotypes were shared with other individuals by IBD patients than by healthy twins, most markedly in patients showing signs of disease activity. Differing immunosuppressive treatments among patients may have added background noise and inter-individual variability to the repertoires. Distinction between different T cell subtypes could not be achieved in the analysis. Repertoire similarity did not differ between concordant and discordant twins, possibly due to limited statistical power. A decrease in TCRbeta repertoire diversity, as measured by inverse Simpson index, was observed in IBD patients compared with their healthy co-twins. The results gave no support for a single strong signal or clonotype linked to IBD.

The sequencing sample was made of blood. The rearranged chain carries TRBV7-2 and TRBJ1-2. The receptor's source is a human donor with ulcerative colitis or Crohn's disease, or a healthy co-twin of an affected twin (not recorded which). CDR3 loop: CASSLVGSSAAGYTF.